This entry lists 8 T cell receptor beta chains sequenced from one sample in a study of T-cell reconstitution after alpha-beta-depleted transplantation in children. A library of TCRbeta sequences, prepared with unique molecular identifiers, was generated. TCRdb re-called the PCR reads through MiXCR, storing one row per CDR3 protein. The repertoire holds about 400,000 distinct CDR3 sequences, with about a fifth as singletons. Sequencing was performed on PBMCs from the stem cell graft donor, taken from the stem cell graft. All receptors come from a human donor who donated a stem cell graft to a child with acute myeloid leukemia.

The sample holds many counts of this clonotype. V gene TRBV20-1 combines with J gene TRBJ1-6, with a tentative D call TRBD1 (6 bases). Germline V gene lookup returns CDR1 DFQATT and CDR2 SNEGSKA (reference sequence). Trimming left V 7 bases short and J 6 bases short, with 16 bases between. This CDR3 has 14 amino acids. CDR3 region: CSVSVRGPNSPLHF. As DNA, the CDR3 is TGCAGTGTCTCCGTCAGGGGTCCTAATTCACCCCTCCACTTT.

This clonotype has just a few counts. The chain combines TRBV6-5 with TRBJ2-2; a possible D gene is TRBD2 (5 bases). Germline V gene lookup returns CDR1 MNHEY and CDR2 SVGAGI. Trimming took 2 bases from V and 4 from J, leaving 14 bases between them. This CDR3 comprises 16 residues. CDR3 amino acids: CASSYGGTRGTGELFF. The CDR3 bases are TGTGCCAGCAGTTACGGTGGCACCCGGGGCACCGGGGAGCTGTTTTTT.

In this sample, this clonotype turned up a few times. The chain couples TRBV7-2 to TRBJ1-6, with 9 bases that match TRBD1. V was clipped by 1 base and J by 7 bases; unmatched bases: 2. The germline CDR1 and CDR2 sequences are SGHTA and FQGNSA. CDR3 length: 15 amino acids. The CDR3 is CASSLGDRENSPLHF. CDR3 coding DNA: TGTGCCAGCAGCTTAGGGGACAGGGAGAATTCACCCCTCCACTTT.

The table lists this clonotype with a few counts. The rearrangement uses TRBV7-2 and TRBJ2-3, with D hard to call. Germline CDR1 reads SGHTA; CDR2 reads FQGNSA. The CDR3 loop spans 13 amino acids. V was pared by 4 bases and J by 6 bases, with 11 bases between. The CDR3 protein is CASSSPGWDTQYF. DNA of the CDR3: TGTGCCAGCAGCTCCCCCGGGTGGGATACGCAGTATTTT. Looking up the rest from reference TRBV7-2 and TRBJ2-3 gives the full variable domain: GAGVSQSPSNKVTEKGKDVELRCDPISGHTALYWYRQSLGQGLEFLIYFQGNSAPDKSGLPSDRFSAERTGGSVSTLTIQRTQQEDSAVYLCASSSPGWDTQYFGPGTRLTVL.

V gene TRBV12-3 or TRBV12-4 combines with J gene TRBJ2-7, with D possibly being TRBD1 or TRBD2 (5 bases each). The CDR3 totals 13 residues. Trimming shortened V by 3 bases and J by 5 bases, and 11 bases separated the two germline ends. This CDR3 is CASSFGDPDEQYF. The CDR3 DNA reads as TGTGCCAGCAGTTTCGGGGACCCAGACGAGCAGTACTTC.

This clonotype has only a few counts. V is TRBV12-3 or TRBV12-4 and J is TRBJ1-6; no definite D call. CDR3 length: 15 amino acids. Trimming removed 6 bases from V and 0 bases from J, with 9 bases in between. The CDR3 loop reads CASRQVSSYNSPLHF. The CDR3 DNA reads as TGTGCCAGCAGACAAGTCAGCTCCTATAATTCACCCCTCCACTTT.

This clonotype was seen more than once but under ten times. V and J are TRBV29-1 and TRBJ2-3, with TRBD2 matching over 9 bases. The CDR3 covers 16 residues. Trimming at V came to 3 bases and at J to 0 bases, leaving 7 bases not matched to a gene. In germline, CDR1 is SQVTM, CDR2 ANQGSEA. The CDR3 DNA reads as TGCAGCGTTGATGAGGTTGCGGGAGGGAGCACAGATACGCAGTATTTT. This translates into CSVDEVAGGSTDTQYF.

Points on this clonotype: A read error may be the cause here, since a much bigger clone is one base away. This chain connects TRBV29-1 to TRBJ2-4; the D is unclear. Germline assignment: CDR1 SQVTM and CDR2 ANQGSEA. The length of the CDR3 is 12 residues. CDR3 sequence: CSVGQAKDIQYF. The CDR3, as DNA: TGCAGCGTTGGACAAGCCAAAGACATTCAGTACTTC.